The entry that follows covers one T cell receptor beta chain sequence. Its antigen is unknown. No much larger clone is present one base from it, and per-base qualities are unavailable. This sample's treatment or condition label indicates: roughly 10-day PBMC culture with coronavirus spike peptide pools or control peptides (ViraFEST assay). The ViraFEST assay, used in the study, expanded antigen-specific T cells with peptide pools and then identified the expanded clonotypes through TCR sequencing. The positive SARS-CoV-2 PCR tests of the convalescent patients were dated from March to December 2020, before the Alpha, Beta and Delta variants emerged in the United States. Each well held 2.1 million or so PBMCs cultured in IMDM containing about 5% human AB serum and approximately 9.6 IU/ml IL-2, with about 9.4 ug/ml peptide pools added. Half of the culture medium was replaced with fresh IL-2-containing medium on days 3 and 7. After about 10 days of culture, CD4+ T cells were isolated by negative selection using the EasySep CD4+ T cell isolation kit. Ficoll-Paque Plus gradient centrifugation was used to isolate PBMCs from whole blood, and the isolated PBMCs were then either used fresh or cryopreserved at -140C. In general, triplicate wells were set up for every culture condition.

The junction shows trimming of 4 bases on V and 3 bases on J, plus 10 bases between the germline ends. CDR1 and CDR2, per the germline V gene, are MNHEY and SVGEGT. Inclusive of the bounding cysteine and phenylalanine, the CDR3 is 13 residues long. Left in the record is the CDR3 DNA by itself, 39 bases read in frame from the first base. The library was obtained by PCR. TCR sequencing of DNA from cultured CD4+ T cells used the Oncomine TCR Beta short-read assay at the Johns Hopkins FTIC core. Genomic DNA was extracted from the cultured CD4+ T cells with the QIAamp micro DNA kit. Oncomine TCR Beta libraries made from cultured CD4+ T cells were pooled using unique dual indexes and sequenced on an Illumina iSeq 100. In the authors' own workflow: Non-productive sequences were removed, and CDR3s not starting with C, not ending with F or W, or shorter than 7 amino acids were discarded. Antigen-specific clonotypes were identified using the MANAFEST web application through comparison of peptide-stimulated wells with reference and other culture wells. An FDR below 0.05, an odds ratio above 5, and a productive frequency above 0.1% in at least two of three replicate wells were required for clones to be considered positive. A clonotype was classed as cross-reactive if the clonotype showed significant expansion both in SARS-CoV-2 spike wells and in at least one common cold coronavirus spike condition. Similarity between CDR3 sequences was evaluated in R version 3.6.1 using Levenshtein distances (stringdist) and unrooted phylogenetic trees (ape). TCRdb reanalyzed the raw reads on its own, using fastp at Q25 for trimming and MiXCR for clone calling, and kept in-frame beta chains. Each CDR3 protein gets just one entry, which takes the most common genes and DNA from the rows behind it. For this entry, the V and J calls and clone size follow TCRdb and not the study's own pipeline. The sample table contains about 26,000 distinct CDR3 sequences; only one count was recorded for 64% of them. The top ten hold 4.5% to 6% of the sample.

The sample comes from a study of vaccination and CD4 T cells after COVID-19 (dated by TCRdb to about 2022). With regard to the full study: Every convalescent patient had a positive nasal swab PCR test for SARS-CoV-2, with mild disease in several patients and severe disease in one. The spike-specific CD4+ TCR repertoire was compared before and after mRNA vaccination in 10 to 11 COVID-19 convalescent patients and a few infection-naive healthy vaccine recipients. Post-COVID blood samples from convalescent patients were collected a median of 101 days after diagnosis, with a range of roughly 35 to 161 days. Each participant got two doses of either the Pfizer-BioNTech BNT162b2 vaccine (n=8) or the Moderna mRNA-1273 vaccine (n=2). As controls, cultures received a CEFX viral epitope pool (the positive control), an HIV-1 Nef peptide pool (the negative control), or no peptide at all. The convalescent cohort included six males and four females, with two Hispanic individuals, seven Caucasians, two Asians and one multiracial person. Overlapping spike peptide pools from SARS-CoV-2 and from the common cold coronaviruses HCoV-NL63, HCoV-OC43 and HCoV-229E were used as culture stimuli. The time from the second vaccine dose to post-vaccine blood sampling had a median of around 72 days and ranged from roughly 13 to 241 days.

The paper's findings and limits, for the study overall: Among convalescent patients, a median roughly 84% of the SARS-CoV-2-reactive clones seen after vaccination appeared only after vaccination, which suggests priming specific to the vaccine. In convalescent patients, nearly all vaccine-specific clones (304 of 307) were found to be mono-reactive for SARS-CoV-2 spike rather than cross-reactive with common cold coronaviruses. The number of convalescent patients in the study was relatively small, and the study did not examine early timepoints following natural infection. An increase in the median number of SARS-CoV-2-reactive clonotypes from roughly 20 after infection to 35 to 40 after vaccination was observed, but the change was not found to be significant.

This TCR was recovered from a human donor who had recovered from COVID-19. The V and J genes are TRBV6-2 or TRBV6-3 and TRBJ2-7, with TRBD1 tentatively as D gene (5 bases match). The sample consisted of CD4+ T cells from blood, cultured in vitro. The sequenced DNA: TGTGCCAGCAGTTCGGACATTGGCTACGAGCAGTACTTC. Its amino acids are CASSSDIGYEQYF.